This TCR beta chain comes out of a study of CD8+ T cells in alopecia areata. Study summary: Oral tofacitinib (5 to 10 mg twice daily) was administered to treated patients.

This clone was detected only once. It was cDNA, reverse transcribed from extracted RNA, that served as the sequencing template. This table comes from immunoSEQ multiplex PCR, and its TCRdb copy is limited to in-frame clones, with some not included. This table holds about 130,000 clones, 50% to 65% found once. Sample treatment: oral pan-JAK inhibitor, 5-10 mg twice daily. This CDR3 has 14 amino acids. Trimming shortened V by 4 bases and J by 1 base, and 10 bases separated the two germline ends. Germline V gives CDR1 PRHDT, CDR2 FYEKMQ (reference sequence). The source was CD8+ T cells sorted from blood, collected at week 4, from a patient treated with tofacitinib. This TCR came from a human donor with alopecia areata. The V gene is TRBV13, the J gene TRBJ1-1; D unclear. DNA of the CDR3: TGTGCCAGCAGCTCCAACTTGGGGAACACTGAAGCTTTCTTT. This sequence encodes CASSSNLGNTEAFF.